This T cell receptor beta chain was captured by sequencing in a study of blood T cell repertoires in COVID-19 (dated by TCRdb to 2019 to 2021). About the investigation overall: Collaborator samples came from the United States, Italy and Spain and covered acute and convalescent phases of COVID-19. The prospective study material was composed of cDNA or gDNA derived from T cells, B-cell-depleted T cells, or PBMCs. Deeply sampled blood TCRbeta repertoires from subjects exposed to, actively infected with, or recovered from COVID-19 were included in the dataset. The repertoires were released in a freely available public database intended as a resource for research on the immune response to SARS-CoV-2. Samples were obtained from the ongoing ImmuneRACE study (first 160 participants) and from 1,000 to 1,500 subjects provided by 6 global collaborators. The sample metadata nearly always contained a de-identified subject ID, COVID-19 status, age in years and sex. HLA class I and class II types, where available, came from metadata supplied by the sample provider rather than from assay-based typing. Results the study describes overall, beyond this receptor: The quantity of clinical and demographic metadata differed by source and by participant and was supplied without curation.

In regard to this clone: The clone's antigen remains unknown. The sample holds no much larger clone one base away, and base qualities are not on file.

Each collaborating institution followed its own protocols to collect whole blood in K2EDTA tubes. For TCRbeta analysis, collaborators shipped samples as frozen whole blood, isolated PBMCs, or DNA extracted from either of those sample types. The immunoSEQ Assay, a bias-controlled multiplex PCR, was used to amplify TCRbeta CDR3 regions from genomic DNA. The paper's data handling went like this. Nucleated cell counts per sample were estimated from amplification of reference gene primers within the assay. To quantify the absolute abundance of each unique TCRbeta CDR3 rearrangement, sequence reads were collapsed and filtered. For each sample, productive Simpson clonality was calculated as the square root of Simpson's diversity index over productive rearrangements. The clones in this table, taken by TCRdb from immuneACCESS, are in-frame only. Not every clone is retained; where verified, under half of the shortfall comes from an unresolved V gene, and the cause of the rest is unknown. V and J calls and clone size are given by that table; D and trimming were obtained from the DNA. This sample is represented by roughly 34,000 clones; approximately 85% of them were singletons. The leading ten clones occupy around 8.6% of the sample.

At the junction V is shortened by 2 bases and J by 0 bases; bases outside the gene matches: 3. The CDR1 and CDR2 encoded by the germline V gene are SGHTA and FQGTGA. The CDR3, cysteine through phenylalanine, is 15 amino acids long. The DNA shown is the 45-base CDR3, in frame from base 1. The sequenced sample was peripheral blood. In this chain, TRBV7-3 is recombined with TRBJ1-1; the central 7 bases match TRBD1. This TCR derives from a man older than 75 with active COVID-19. The CDR3 is CASSLDRAMNTEAFF. At the DNA level, the sequence is TGTGCCAGCAGCTTAGACAGGGCTATGAACACTGAAGCTTTCTTT.